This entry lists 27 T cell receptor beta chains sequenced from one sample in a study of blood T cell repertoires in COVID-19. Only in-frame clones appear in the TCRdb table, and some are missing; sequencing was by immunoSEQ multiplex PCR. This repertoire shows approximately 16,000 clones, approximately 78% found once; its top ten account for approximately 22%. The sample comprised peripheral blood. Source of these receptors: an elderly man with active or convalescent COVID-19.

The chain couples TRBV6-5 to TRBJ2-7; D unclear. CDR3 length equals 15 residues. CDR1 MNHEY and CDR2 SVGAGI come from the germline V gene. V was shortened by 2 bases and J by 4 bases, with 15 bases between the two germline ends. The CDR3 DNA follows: TGTGCCAGCAGTTACCGCCCCGAAGGCGGATACGAGCAGTACTTC. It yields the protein CASSYRPEGGYEQYF.

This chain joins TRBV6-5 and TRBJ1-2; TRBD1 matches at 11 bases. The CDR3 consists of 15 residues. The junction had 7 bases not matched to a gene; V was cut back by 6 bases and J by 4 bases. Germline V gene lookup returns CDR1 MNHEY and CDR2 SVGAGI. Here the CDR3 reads CASRPGQGVIYGYTF. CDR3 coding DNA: TGTGCCAGCAGGCCGGGACAGGGGGTTATCTATGGCTACACCTTC.

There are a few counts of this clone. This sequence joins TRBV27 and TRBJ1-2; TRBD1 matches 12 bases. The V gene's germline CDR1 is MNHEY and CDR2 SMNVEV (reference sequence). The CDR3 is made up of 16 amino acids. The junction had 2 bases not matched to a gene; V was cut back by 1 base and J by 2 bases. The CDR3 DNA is TGTGCCAGCAGTTTATTGGGACAGGGGGCAAACTATGGCTACACCTTC. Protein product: CASSLLGQGANYGYTF.

This CDR3 is CASSSYTDTQYF. The CDR3 DNA follows: TGTGCCAGTAGTAGTTACACAGATACGCAGTATTTT. V is TRBV19 and J is TRBJ2-3; D is undetermined. This CDR3 is built from 12 residues. Germline values: CDR1 LNHDA, CDR2 SQIVND (reference sequence). Between the trimmed V and J ends, which lost 4 bases and 2 bases, there was a span of 4 bases.

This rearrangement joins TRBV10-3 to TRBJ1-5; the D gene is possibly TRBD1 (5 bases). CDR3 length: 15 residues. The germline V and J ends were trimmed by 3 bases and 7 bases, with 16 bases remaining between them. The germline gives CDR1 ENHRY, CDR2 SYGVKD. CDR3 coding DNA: TGTGCCATCAGTGAAGATCGGCAGGGATCGCAGCCCCAGCATTTT. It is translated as CAISEDRQGSQPQHF.

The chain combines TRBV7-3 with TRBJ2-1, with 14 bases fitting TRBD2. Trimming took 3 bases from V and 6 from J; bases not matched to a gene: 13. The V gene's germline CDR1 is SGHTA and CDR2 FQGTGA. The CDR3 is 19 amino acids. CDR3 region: CASSFVYWGLAGERNEQFF. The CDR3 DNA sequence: TGTGCCAGCAGCTTTGTCTACTGGGGACTAGCGGGGGAACGCAATGAGCAGTTCTTC.

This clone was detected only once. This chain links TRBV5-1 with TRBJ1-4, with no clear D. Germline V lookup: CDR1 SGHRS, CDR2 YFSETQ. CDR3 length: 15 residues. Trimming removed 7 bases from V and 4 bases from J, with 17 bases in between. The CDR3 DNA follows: TGCGCCAGCTCGGCGGGAGGAGTTTTTAATGAAAAACTGTTTTTT. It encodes CASSAGGVFNEKLFF.

The CDR3 nucleotides read TGCGCCAGCAGTGAGTTGCAGAACATTCAGTACTTC. Protein sequence: CASSELQNIQYF. The chain carries TRBV10-2 and TRBJ2-4; the D is unclear. Germline V gene sequence: CDR1 WSHSY, CDR2 SAAADI. Deletions cut 1 base from V and 7 bases from J, with 5 bases between. The CDR3 loop spans 12 amino acids.

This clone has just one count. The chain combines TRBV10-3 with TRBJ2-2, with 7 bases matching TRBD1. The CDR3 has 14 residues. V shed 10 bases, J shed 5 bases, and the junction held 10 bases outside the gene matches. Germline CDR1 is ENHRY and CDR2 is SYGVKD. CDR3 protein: CATRDRVATGELFF. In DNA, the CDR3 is TGTGCCACCCGGGACAGAGTTGCTACCGGGGAGCTGTTTTTT.

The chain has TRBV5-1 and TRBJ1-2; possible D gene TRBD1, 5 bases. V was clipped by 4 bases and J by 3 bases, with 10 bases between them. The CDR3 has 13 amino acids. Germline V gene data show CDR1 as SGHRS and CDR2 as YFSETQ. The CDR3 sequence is CASSLGTYYGYTF. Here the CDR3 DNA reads TGCGCCAGCAGCCTCGGGACTTACTATGGCTACACCTTC.

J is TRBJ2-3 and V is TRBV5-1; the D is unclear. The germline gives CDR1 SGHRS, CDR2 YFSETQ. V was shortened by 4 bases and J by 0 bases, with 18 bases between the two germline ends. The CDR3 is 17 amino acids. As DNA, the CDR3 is TGCGCCAGCAGCCTCCGACGTGACTCGATCAGCACAGATACGCAGTATTTT. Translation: CASSLRRDSISTDTQYF. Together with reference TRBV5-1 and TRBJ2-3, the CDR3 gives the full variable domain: KAGVTQTPRYLIKTRGQQVTLSCSPISGHRSVSWYQQTPGQGLQFLFEYFSETQRNKGNFPGRFSGRQFSNSRSEMNVSTLELGDSALYLCASSLRRDSISTDTQYFGPGTRLTVL.

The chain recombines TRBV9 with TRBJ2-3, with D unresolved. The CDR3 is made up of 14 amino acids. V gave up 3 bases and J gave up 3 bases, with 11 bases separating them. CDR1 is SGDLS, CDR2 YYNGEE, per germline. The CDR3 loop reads CASSAQAATDTQYF. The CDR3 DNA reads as TGTGCCAGCAGCGCCCAGGCCGCAACAGATACGCAGTATTTT.

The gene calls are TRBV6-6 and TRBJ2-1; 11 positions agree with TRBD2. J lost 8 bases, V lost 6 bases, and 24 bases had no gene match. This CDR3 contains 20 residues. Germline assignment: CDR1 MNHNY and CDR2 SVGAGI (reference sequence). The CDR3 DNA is TGTGCCAGCAGCTCGCCTCCGGGACTAGCGGTTTACATGGGGGGCGATGAGCAGTTCTTC. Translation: CASSSPPGLAVYMGGDEQFF.

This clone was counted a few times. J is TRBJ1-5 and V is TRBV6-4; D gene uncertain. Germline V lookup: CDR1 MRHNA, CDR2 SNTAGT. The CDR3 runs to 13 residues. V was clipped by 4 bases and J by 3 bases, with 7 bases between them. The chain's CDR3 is CASSAGYNQPQHF. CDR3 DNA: TGTGCCAGCAGTGCCGGGTACAATCAGCCCCAGCATTTT.

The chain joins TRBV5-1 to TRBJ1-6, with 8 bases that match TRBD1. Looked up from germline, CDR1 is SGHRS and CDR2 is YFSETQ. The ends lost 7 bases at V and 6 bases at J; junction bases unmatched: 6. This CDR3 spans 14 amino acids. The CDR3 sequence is CASCGQGLNSPLHF. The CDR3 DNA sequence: TGCGCCAGCTGTGGACAGGGACTTAATTCACCCCTCCACTTT.

DNA for the CDR3: TGCGCCAGCAGCTTGGCCGGGACAGGGGGCGAGGGCTACACCTTC. Protein: CASSLAGTGGEGYTF. V is TRBV5-1 and J is TRBJ1-2, with 12 bases identical to TRBD1. Germline lookup yields CDR1 SGHRS and CDR2 YFSETQ. The length of the CDR3 is 15 residues. V lost 0 bases, J lost 8 bases, and 5 bases stayed unmatched.

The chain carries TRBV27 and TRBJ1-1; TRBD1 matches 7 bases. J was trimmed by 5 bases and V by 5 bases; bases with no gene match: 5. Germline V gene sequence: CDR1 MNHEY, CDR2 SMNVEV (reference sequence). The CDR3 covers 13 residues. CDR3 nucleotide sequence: TGTGCCAGCAGTACTCGACAGGGAACTGAAGCTTTCTTT. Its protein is CASSTRQGTEAFF.

This CDR3 is CASRGRTSGNTIYF. In DNA form, the CDR3 reads TGTGCCAGCAGGGGGCGGACCTCTGGAAACACCATATATTTT. The chain joins TRBV13 to TRBJ1-3; TRBD1 might be the D (5 bases). V was cut by 6 bases and J by 0 bases, with 9 bases left in between. The CDR3 loop spans 14 amino acids. Germline values: CDR1 PRHDT, CDR2 FYEKMQ (reference sequence).

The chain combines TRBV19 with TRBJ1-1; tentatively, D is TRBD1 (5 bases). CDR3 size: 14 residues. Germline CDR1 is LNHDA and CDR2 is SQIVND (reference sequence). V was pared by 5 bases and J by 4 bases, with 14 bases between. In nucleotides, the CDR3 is TGTGCCAGTAGTCCTCCCGGGGGTCGCACTGAAGCTTTCTTT. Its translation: CASSPPGGRTEAFF.

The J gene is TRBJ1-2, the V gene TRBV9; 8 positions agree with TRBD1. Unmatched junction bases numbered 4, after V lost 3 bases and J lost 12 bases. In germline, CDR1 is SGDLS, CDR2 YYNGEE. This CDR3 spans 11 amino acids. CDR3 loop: CASSAQGDHTF. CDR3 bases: TGTGCCAGCAGCGCACAGGGGGACCACACCTTC.

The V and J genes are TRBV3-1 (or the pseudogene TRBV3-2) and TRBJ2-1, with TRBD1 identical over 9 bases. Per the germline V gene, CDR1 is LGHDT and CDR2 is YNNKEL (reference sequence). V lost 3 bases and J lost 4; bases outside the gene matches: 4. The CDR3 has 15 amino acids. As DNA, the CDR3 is TGTGCCAGCAGCCACTCGGGACAGGGTTACAATGAGCAGTTCTTC. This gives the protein CASSHSGQGYNEQFF.

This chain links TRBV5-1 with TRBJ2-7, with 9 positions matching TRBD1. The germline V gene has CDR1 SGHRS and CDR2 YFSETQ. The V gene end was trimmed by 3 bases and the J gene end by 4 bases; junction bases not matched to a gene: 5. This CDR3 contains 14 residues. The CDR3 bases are TGCGCCAGCAGCTCCGGGACAGGGATTTACGAGCAGTACTTC. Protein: CASSSGTGIYEQYF.

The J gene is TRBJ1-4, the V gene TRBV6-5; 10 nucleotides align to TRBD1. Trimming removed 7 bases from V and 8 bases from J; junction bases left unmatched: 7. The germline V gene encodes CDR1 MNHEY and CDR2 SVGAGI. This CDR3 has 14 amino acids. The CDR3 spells CASTRQGAGEKLFF. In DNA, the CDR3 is TGTGCCAGCACCAGACAGGGGGCAGGGGAAAAACTGTTTTTT.

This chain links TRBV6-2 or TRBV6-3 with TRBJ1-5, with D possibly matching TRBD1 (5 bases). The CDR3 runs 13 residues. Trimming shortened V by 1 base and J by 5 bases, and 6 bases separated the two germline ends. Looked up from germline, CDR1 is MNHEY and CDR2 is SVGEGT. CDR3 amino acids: CASSYLQDQPQHF. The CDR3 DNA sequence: TGTGCCAGCAGTTACTTACAGGATCAGCCCCAGCATTTT.

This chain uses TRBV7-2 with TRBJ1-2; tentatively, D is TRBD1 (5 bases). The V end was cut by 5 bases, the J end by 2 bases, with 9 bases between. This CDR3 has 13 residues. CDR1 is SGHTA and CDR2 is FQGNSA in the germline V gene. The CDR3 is CASSQGQNYGYTF. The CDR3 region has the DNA TGTGCCAGCAGCCAGGGCCAGAACTATGGCTACACCTTC.

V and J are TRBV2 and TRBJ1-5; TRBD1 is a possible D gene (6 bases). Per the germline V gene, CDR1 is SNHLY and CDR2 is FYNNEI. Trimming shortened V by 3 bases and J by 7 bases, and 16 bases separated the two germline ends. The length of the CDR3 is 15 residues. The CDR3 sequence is CASSDSLQGIQPQHF. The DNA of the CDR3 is TGTGCCAGCAGTGATAGTCTACAGGGAATCCAGCCCCAGCATTTT.

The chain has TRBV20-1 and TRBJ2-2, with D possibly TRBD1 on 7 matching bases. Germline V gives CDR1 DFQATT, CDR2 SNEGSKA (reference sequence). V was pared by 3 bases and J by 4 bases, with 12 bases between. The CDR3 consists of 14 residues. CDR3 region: CSASPGGLTGELFF. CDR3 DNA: TGCAGTGCTAGTCCAGGGGGGCTCACCGGGGAGCTGTTTTTT.